The clone carrying this TCR beta chain has only one observation. This specimen belongs to a study of shared clonotypes between healthy human individuals. Here immunoSEQ multiplex PCR was the method, and the copy in TCRdb shows in-frame clones only, minus some. The table has more than 2 million clones, about 95% seen once. Germline loops: CDR1 MGHRA, CDR2 YSYEKL. Unmatched junction bases numbered 6, after V lost 0 bases and J lost 7 bases. The CDR3 totals 15 residues. Cells designated naive CD8 were CD45RO-negative and were positively selected for CCR7, with terminally differentiated effector memory CD45RA+ cells excluded.

The sequence came from a man younger than 35 in good health. V usage is TRBV4-1 and J usage is TRBJ2-1, with TRBD1 matching 7 bases. The specimen sequenced was naive CD8+ T cells sorted from blood. The CDR3 region has the DNA TGCGCCAGCAGCCAAGAGCACGGACAGGTGAATGAGCAGTTCTTC. It is translated as CASSQEHGQVNEQFF.